A selection of T cell receptor beta chains follows, all from one sample in a study of blood T cell repertoires in COVID-19. Some clones are missing from TCRdb's copy, which holds only in-frame ones; the method was immunoSEQ multiplex PCR. The table records 350,000 to 400,000 clones, around 90% of them present only once. Material for sequencing was PBMCs or T cells enriched from blood (not recorded which). Receptor source: a woman under 30 who had recovered from COVID-19. The CDR3 runs from the conserved cysteine through the conserved F or W. The order of the fields is CDR3 DNA, CDR3 protein, J gene, V gene, clone size, D gene, CDR3 length. A D gene is named only where the DNA matches it firmly. The size field is filled for only some rows; it gives once, few, many or a size class.

cdr3_nt: TGTGCCAGCAGCCCGACAGGGAGCCAGCCCCAGCATTTT
cdr3_aa: CASSPTGSQPQHF
j_call: TRBJ1-5
v_call: TRBV7-9
clone_size: .
d_call: TRBD1
cdr3_length: 13

cdr3_nt: TGTGCCAGCAAAATCCTAGCGGCTGGCGGGGAGCTGTTTTTT
cdr3_aa: CASKILAAGGELFF
j_call: TRBJ2-2
v_call: TRBV2
clone_size: .
d_call: TRBD2
cdr3_length: 14

cdr3_nt: TGTGCCAGCAGGAGCGGGGGGAAGAACAATGAGCAGTTCTTC
cdr3_aa: CASRSGGKNNEQFF
j_call: TRBJ2-1
v_call: TRBV7-2
clone_size: .
d_call: TRBD2
cdr3_length: 14

cdr3_nt: TGCGCCAGCAGCTTGGCCGGACTAGCGGATATCACAGATACGCAGTATTTT
cdr3_aa: CASSLAGLADITDTQYF
j_call: TRBJ2-3
v_call: TRBV5-1
clone_size: .
d_call: TRBD2
cdr3_length: 17

cdr3_nt: TGTGCCAGCGTTCTTGGTGGCCCCTCTAACTATGGCTACACCTTC
cdr3_aa: CASVLGGPSNYGYTF
j_call: TRBJ1-2
v_call: TRBV2
clone_size: .
d_call: .
cdr3_length: 15

cdr3_nt: TGTGCCAGCAGTCCGACTAGCGGGGGTCCCGGGGAGCTGTTTTTT
cdr3_aa: CASSPTSGGPGELFF
j_call: TRBJ2-2
v_call: TRBV7-9
clone_size: .
d_call: TRBD2
cdr3_length: 15

cdr3_nt: TGTGCCAGCAGCGTAACCGGGAACACTGAAGCTTTCTTT
cdr3_aa: CASSVTGNTEAFF
j_call: TRBJ1-1
v_call: TRBV9
clone_size: .
d_call: .
cdr3_length: 13

cdr3_nt: TGCGCCAGCAGCCAAGAGGGACTAGCGGGGAGCACAGATACGCAGTATTTT
cdr3_aa: CASSQEGLAGSTDTQYF
j_call: TRBJ2-3
v_call: TRBV4-1
clone_size: .
d_call: TRBD2
cdr3_length: 17

cdr3_nt: TGTGCCAGCAGCGTAAACAGGGCTGGAAACACCATATATTTT
cdr3_aa: CASSVNRAGNTIYF
j_call: TRBJ1-3
v_call: TRBV9
clone_size: .
d_call: .
cdr3_length: 14

cdr3_nt: TGTGCCAGCACCGCCAGCGGCAGGGGGCTGCACACTGAAGCTTTCTTT
cdr3_aa: CASTASGRGLHTEAFF
j_call: TRBJ1-1
v_call: TRBV4-2
clone_size: .
d_call: TRBD1
cdr3_length: 16

cdr3_nt: TGTGCCAGCAGTTTATATGGGCCCGCCGGGGAGCTGTTTTTT
cdr3_aa: CASSLYGPAGELFF
j_call: TRBJ2-2
v_call: TRBV28
clone_size: once
d_call: .
cdr3_length: 14

cdr3_nt: TGTGCCAGCAAGCCGGGACTAGGGCACAATGAGCAGTTCTTC
cdr3_aa: CASKPGLGHNEQFF
j_call: TRBJ2-1
v_call: TRBV6-5
clone_size: once
d_call: TRBD2
cdr3_length: 14

cdr3_nt: TGTGCCAGCAGGGGGACAGAGAATCAGCCCCAGCATTTT
cdr3_aa: CASRGTENQPQHF
j_call: TRBJ1-5
v_call: TRBV2
clone_size: .
d_call: TRBD1
cdr3_length: 13

cdr3_nt: TGTGCCAGCAGCGATCGCGGGAGGGCAGATACGCAGTATTTT
cdr3_aa: CASSDRGRADTQYF
j_call: TRBJ2-3
v_call: TRBV6-4
clone_size: .
d_call: TRBD2
cdr3_length: 14

cdr3_nt: TGTGCCATCAGTGAGTCCGGACAGCTAAGAGAAAAACTGTTTTTT
cdr3_aa: CAISESGQLREKLFF
j_call: TRBJ1-4
v_call: TRBV10-3
clone_size: .
d_call: .
cdr3_length: 15

cdr3_nt: TGTGCCAGCAGTGATGTGGTTTTCGACAGGGGGTATAATTCACCCCTCCACTTT
cdr3_aa: CASSDVVFDRGYNSPLHF
j_call: TRBJ1-6
v_call: TRBV2
clone_size: .
d_call: TRBD1
cdr3_length: 18

cdr3_nt: TGTGCCAGCGGCCAAGTGAGGGGACAAATCATGAACACTGAAGCTTTCTTT
cdr3_aa: CASGQVRGQIMNTEAFF
j_call: TRBJ1-1
v_call: TRBV28
clone_size: .
d_call: .
cdr3_length: 17

cdr3_nt: TGTGCCAGCAGGGGGGGGGACGACACGCAGTATTTT
cdr3_aa: CASRGGDDTQYF
j_call: TRBJ2-3
v_call: TRBV7-2
clone_size: .
d_call: TRBD2
cdr3_length: 12

cdr3_nt: TGCGCCAGCAGCCAAGAAGGACTAGCGGGGGGGGTTAATGAGCAGTTCTTC
cdr3_aa: CASSQEGLAGGVNEQFF
j_call: TRBJ2-1
v_call: TRBV4-3
clone_size: .
d_call: TRBD2
cdr3_length: 17

cdr3_nt: TGTGCCACCAGCCCGCGCGGGACAGGGAATAATGAGCAGTTCTTC
cdr3_aa: CATSPRGTGNNEQFF
j_call: TRBJ2-1
v_call: TRBV15
clone_size: once
d_call: TRBD1
cdr3_length: 15

cdr3_nt: TGTGCCTCTAAACTCCTGGACACTGAAGCTTTCTTT
cdr3_aa: CASKLLDTEAFF
j_call: TRBJ1-1
v_call: TRBV19
clone_size: once
d_call: .
cdr3_length: 12

cdr3_nt: TGTGCCAGCTCACCAGGGGACAGCCACGGCTACACCTTC
cdr3_aa: CASSPGDSHGYTF
j_call: TRBJ1-2
v_call: TRBV18
clone_size: .
d_call: TRBD1
cdr3_length: 13

cdr3_nt: TGCGCCAGCAGCTTGGGATTAGCGGGGGGACTTGGGGAGACCCAGTACTTC
cdr3_aa: CASSLGLAGGLGETQYF
j_call: TRBJ2-5
v_call: TRBV5-1
clone_size: .
d_call: TRBD2
cdr3_length: 17

cdr3_nt: TGTGCCAGTAGTATGGTGGGGACAGGGGCCCCTCAGCCCCAGCATTTT
cdr3_aa: CASSMVGTGAPQPQHF
j_call: TRBJ1-5
v_call: TRBV19
clone_size: .
d_call: TRBD1
cdr3_length: 16

cdr3_nt: TGTGCCAGCAGCTTACTGGTCAGTCCTGACGAGCAGTACTTC
cdr3_aa: CASSLLVSPDEQYF
j_call: TRBJ2-7
v_call: TRBV7-6
clone_size: .
d_call: .
cdr3_length: 14

cdr3_nt: TGTGCCAGCAGCCAAGCTGAGGAGAGCCAGTACTTC
cdr3_aa: CASSQAEESQYF
j_call: TRBJ2-5
v_call: TRBV3-1/TRBV3-2
clone_size: .
d_call: .
cdr3_length: 12

cdr3_nt: TGTGCCAGCAGCCACTTAAGACAGGGTCCCTACGAGCAGTACTTC
cdr3_aa: CASSHLRQGPYEQYF
j_call: TRBJ2-7
v_call: TRBV11-2
clone_size: .
d_call: TRBD1
cdr3_length: 15